Sequencing of this T cell receptor (beta chain) was carried out in a study of shared clonotypes between healthy human individuals (dated by TCRdb to about 2020). Concerning the study at large: A few men and a couple of women, aged 18 to 49 years, made up the cohort. Each donor's leukapheresis produced roughly between roughly 0.94 and 9.5 billion PBMCs. For each donor, CD4 naive and CD4 memory were each given three plates, CD8 naive was given two plates, and CD8 memory was given one plate. To estimate repertoire size and how much clonotype sharing occurs between individuals, the study deeply sequenced the blood TCR repertoires of five healthy adults. To increase sequencing depth and limit assay-specific biases, TCR repertoire library preparation and sequencing were carried out by different laboratories using diverse techniques. Here is what the overall study found, with its caveats: Because the study included a small number of donors, the genetic and exposure-history diversity represented was limited. Pairwise subsampling led to the expectation that sequencing depth would affect the degree of clonotype sharing among donors. Naive subsets generally had larger estimated clonotype richness than memory subsets did. Sampling was restricted to blood, and TCR repertoires in tissue are likely to differ from TCR repertoires in blood. Rarefaction of sorted-subset datasets indicated incomplete sequencing despite the large sequencing depth. Clonotypes shared by all four sorted-subset donors showed higher generation probabilities than non-shared clonotypes. About 5% of naive CD4, 3.5% of naive CD8, 2.3% of memory CD4, and approximately 0.4% of memory CD8 clonotypes were shared across a few donors.

Using the deep immunoSEQ assay, multiplex PCR amplified TCR CDR3 regions from genomic DNA. For each cell subset, the extracted genomic DNA was distributed evenly across all wells of several immunoSEQ 96-well plates, and each plate served as one replicate. For sorted subsets, roughly 200 ng genomic DNA, equal to 30,000 or so T cell genomes, was loaded into each replicate PCR. Purified libraries were measured with a Qubit 3.0 fluorometer, size-checked on a Bioanalyzer 2100, and measured again with the KAPA Library Quantification kit. Each immunoSEQ 96-well plate was sequenced on its own single-read 150-cycle Illumina NextSeq 550 flow cell. On the authors' methods: Because the immunoSEQ output held only junctional sequences and lacked quality scores, the filtering could not match the filtering applied to full-length reads. To assign V/J genes and CDR3, sequences were annotated using PyIR, a Python wrapper for IgBLAST v1.9, with IMGT germline references. Reads were removed for weak V/J assignments (E-value above 1e-6), missing CDR3, stop codons, out-of-frame junctions, or ambiguous translated residues. A V3J clonotype was defined by an identical inferred V gene, J gene, and CDR3 amino acid sequence. Percentage overlap between repertoires was calculated by dividing the number of shared unique clonotypes by the size of the smaller repertoire. RTK rarefaction, the Chao1 estimator, and Recon v2.1 estimates of unobserved clonotypes were used to assess repertoire richness. For all TCRbeta clonotypes obtained by the gDNA method from four donors, generation probabilities were computed with OLGA. Imported from immuneACCESS, the table was reduced by TCRdb to in-frame sequences with V and J called. These copies leave out some clones; in studies compared against another copy, an unresolved V gene accounts for under half, and the cause of the remainder is not known. The V and J calls and clone size come from that table; D and trimming were worked out from the DNA. The sample table lists more than 2 million clones, about 94% of them with a count of one. The top ten hold 1.1% of the sample.

CD8 naive samples consisted of CD45RO-negative cells that were positively selected for CCR7, yielding a CD45RA+CCR7+ population without TemRA cells. Healthy HIV-negative adults with no recently reported acute infections or vaccinations were included as donors. Every donor was a Caucasian adult living in Nashville, Tennessee, USA. Blood was obtained by leukapheresis, after which PBMCs were separated by Ficoll-Histopaque density gradient centrifugation and cryopreserved in liquid nitrogen vapor phase. Analytical flow cytometry was used to check the purity and quantity of each magnetically sorted T cell population. From each sorted fraction, genomic DNA was isolated and quantified by UV absorbance on a Nanodrop 2000c. As concerns this clone: Its recognized antigen is unknown. One base away there is no much larger clone; base qualities are not given.

CDR1 and CDR2 are drawn from the germline V gene (reference sequence): MNHNY, SVGAGI. V is reduced by 6 bases and J by 0 bases, leaving a spacing of 15 bases between them. The CDR3 runs 16 residues from the cysteine to the phenylalanine. Only the CDR3 DNA is retained, 48 bases long and in frame from the first base. This chain joins TRBV6-6 to TRBJ2-1, and perhaps TRBD2 as D gene, on 6 matching bases. The source is a young man in good health. The sequenced sample consisted of naive CD8+ T cells sorted from blood. The cell subset or site label of this sample denotes: CD45RA+CCR7+. The bases are TGTGCCAGCAGCGATACTCCCGGGAGCTCCTACAATGAGCAGTTCTTC. It translates as CASSDTPGSSYNEQFF.